One sample yielded the 24 T cell receptor beta chains listed below, sequenced in a study of blood T cell repertoires in COVID-19. The assay was immunoSEQ multiplex PCR, and TCRdb's table has in-frame clones only and misses some. This sample yields 400,000 to 500,000 clones, of which about 88% are seen a single time; approximately 1.5% belongs to the top ten. Sequenced material: PBMCs or T cells enriched from blood (not recorded which). These receptor sequences come from a woman aged 18-29 years who had been exposed to COVID-19.

The chain uses TRBV5-4 and TRBJ1-2; 8 nucleotides match TRBD1. From germline, CDR1 is SGHNT and CDR2 YYREEE (reference sequence). CDR3 length: 12 residues. The V segment lost 4 bases and the J segment 8 bases; nucleotides outside the gene matches: 4. CDR3 sequence reads: CASSLGTGGYTF. The CDR3, as DNA: TGTGCCAGCAGCCTAGGGACAGGCGGCTACACCTTC. Filled out from reference TRBV5-4 and TRBJ1-2, the complete variable domain reads ETGVTQSPTHLIKTRGQQVTLRCSSQSGHNTVSWYQQALGQGPQFIFQYYREEENGRGNFPPRFSGLQFPNYSSELNVNALELDDSALYLCASSLGTGGYTFGSGTRLTVV.

J is TRBJ2-1 and V is TRBV19, with TRBD1 identical over 8 bases. Germline assignment: CDR1 LNHDA and CDR2 SQIVND (reference sequence). This CDR3 has 12 amino acids. V gave up 4 bases and J gave up 15 bases; unmatched junction bases: 8. CDR3 sequence (DNA): TGTGCCAGTAGTAATCAGGGGGCTGATCGGTTCTTC. Its translation is CASSNQGADRFF.

This chain connects TRBV27 to TRBJ1-2; possibly TRBD1 for D (5 bases). The CDR3 loop spans 15 amino acids. The germline V gene encodes CDR1 MNHEY and CDR2 SMNVEV (reference sequence). V was pared by 0 bases and J by 5 bases, with 13 bases between. The CDR3 region has the DNA TGTGCCAGCAGTTTATCTTCGGCAGGGACTTATGGCTACACCTTC. Translation gives CASSLSSAGTYGYTF.

The chain carries TRBV27 and TRBJ2-7, with TRBD1 identical over 9 bases. The CDR3 runs 14 residues. Germline V lookup: CDR1 MNHEY, CDR2 SMNVEV (reference sequence). V was clipped by 6 bases and J by 3 bases; unmatched bases: 6. CDR3 sequence: CASSPLDRGYEQYF. The CDR3 DNA sequence: TGTGCCAGCAGCCCCTTGGACAGGGGCTACGAGCAGTACTTC.

Turning to this clone: Different DNA sequences within this sample yield the same CDR3. The rearrangement uses TRBV28 and TRBJ1-1; D gene unclear. V was clipped by 3 bases and J by 2 bases, with 7 bases between them. CDR3 length equals 13 residues. Per the germline V gene, CDR1 is MDHEN and CDR2 is SYDVKM. CDR3 in DNA: TGTGCCAGCAGTTTTTCGGGAAACACTGAAGCTTTCTTT. As protein: CASSFSGNTEAFF.

The chain employs TRBV9 and TRBJ2-1; the match to TRBD1 covers 9 bases. The germline V gene has CDR1 SGDLS and CDR2 YYNGEE. The V and J ends lost 0 bases and 9 bases, in that order; junction bases with no gene match: 7. CDR3 length equals 15 residues. The CDR3 protein is CASSVGRTGETEQFF. CDR3 DNA: TGTGCCAGCAGCGTAGGGAGGACAGGGGAAACTGAGCAGTTCTTC.

This clone was recorded once. The chain employs TRBV7-2 and TRBJ2-7, with 9 bases lining up with TRBD1. The CDR3 is made up of 19 amino acids. Trimming cost V 1 base and J 4 bases; bases outside gene matches: 17. CDR1 and CDR2 (germline): SGHTA, FQGNSA. CDR3 loop: CASSLDSVLGTGSSYEQYF. In DNA form, the CDR3 reads TGTGCCAGCAGCTTAGATTCAGTCTTGGGGACAGGGTCATCTTACGAGCAGTACTTC.

The chain combines TRBV6-2 or TRBV6-3 with TRBJ2-7; weak D call: TRBD2 (5 bases). V was trimmed by 4 bases and J by 6 bases, leaving 13 bases between them. This CDR3 has 13 amino acids. In germline, CDR1 is MNHEY, CDR2 SVGEGT. The CDR3 spells CASSFFEGVEQYF. The CDR3, as DNA: TGTGCCAGCAGTTTTTTCGAGGGTGTCGAGCAGTACTTC.

V usage is TRBV12-5 and J usage is TRBJ1-1; possible D gene TRBD1, 5 bases. The CDR3 is 14 amino acids. The germline gives CDR1 LGHNT, CDR2 FRNRAP. V lost 5 bases and J lost 1, with 11 bases in between. CDR3 in DNA: TGTGCTAGTGGTCTCGGGGGAAGGAACACTGAAGCTTTCTTT. It translates to CASGLGGRNTEAFF.

The chain couples TRBV28 to TRBJ1-4, with D perhaps matching TRBD1 (6 bases). Germline V gene sequence: CDR1 MDHEN, CDR2 SYDVKM. The CDR3 is made up of 13 amino acids. V was clipped by 5 bases and J by 8 bases, with 12 bases between them. The CDR3: CASSKTGWEKLFF. DNA for the CDR3: TGTGCCAGCAGTAAGACAGGTTGGGAAAAACTGTTTTTT.

The CDR3 here is CASSLLGGGAFF. The CDR3 DNA is TGTGCCAGCAGCTTGTTAGGGGGCGGTGCTTTCTTT. V is TRBV5-6 and J is TRBJ1-1; TRBD1 matches 7 bases. CDR3 length: 12 residues. The germline gives CDR1 SGHDT, CDR2 YYEEEE. V was clipped by 1 base and J by 11 bases; unmatched bases: 5.

The chain combines TRBV12-3 or TRBV12-4 with TRBJ1-4; the D is unclear. The CDR3 contains 13 residues. The V and J ends lost 3 bases and 6 bases respectively, with 8 bases between them. This CDR3 is CASSFVLYEKLFF. In nucleotides, the CDR3 is TGTGCCAGCAGTTTCGTCCTATATGAAAAACTGTTTTTT.

This chain joins TRBV20-1 and TRBJ1-2; no firm D call. Germline CDR1 DFQATT, CDR2 SNEGSKA (reference sequence). The germline V and J ends were trimmed by 3 bases and 7 bases, with 9 bases remaining between them. The CDR3 spans 11 residues. In nucleotides, the CDR3 is TGCAGTGCTAGGCGAGGGTTTGGCTACACCTTC. It yields the protein CSARRGFGYTF.

The rearrangement uses TRBV6-2 or TRBV6-3 and TRBJ2-4; 10 nucleotides match TRBD1. Germline V gene data show CDR1 as MNHEY and CDR2 as SVGEGT. J was trimmed by 12 bases and V by 4 bases; bases with no gene match: 9. The CDR3 contains 14 residues. Written as DNA, the CDR3 is TGTGCCAGCAGTTCCACGGGACAGGGGAAGTCTCAGTACTTC. Translating gives CASSSTGQGKSQYF.

V gene TRBV10-3 combines with J gene TRBJ1-5, with 7 nucleotides matching TRBD1. With V trimmed by 6 bases and J by 3 bases, 5 bases remained unmatched. Germline-derived CDR1 and CDR2 are ENHRY and SYGVKD. This CDR3 spans 14 amino acids. The CDR3 sequence: CAISAGGNNQPQHF. CDR3 in DNA: TGTGCCATCAGCGCAGGGGGAAACAATCAGCCCCAGCATTTT.

V gene TRBV7-2 combines with J gene TRBJ2-1, with 8 bases lining up with TRBD1. V shed 4 bases, J shed 7 bases, and the junction held 6 bases outside the gene matches. CDR1 is SGHTA and CDR2 is FQGNSA in the germline V gene. The CDR3 totals 14 residues. CDR3 nucleotide sequence: TGTGCCAGCAGCTCGGGACAGGTCATAAATGAGCAGTTCTTC. Its translation is CASSSGQVINEQFF.

This clone was counted only a few times. The gene calls are TRBV29-1 and TRBJ1-3; 10 nucleotides align to TRBD1. The CDR3 is 11 amino acids. Germline CDR1 and CDR2: SQVTM and ANQGSEA. CDR3 region: CAGTGDHQLYF. CDR3 DNA: TGCGCCGGGACAGGGGACCATCAACTATATTTT.

The chain links TRBV7-2 to TRBJ2-7; 15 nucleotides align to TRBD2. The germline CDR1 and CDR2 sequences are SGHTA and FQGNSA. The CDR3 is made up of 17 amino acids. The V segment lost 5 bases and the J segment 3 bases; nucleotides outside the gene matches: 8. The CDR3 bases are TGTGCCAGCAGCCCTAGGACTAGCGGGAGGGTTAGCTACGAGCAGTACTTC. This codes for CASSPRTSGRVSYEQYF.

This chain uses TRBV30 with TRBJ1-2, with D possibly matching TRBD1 (6 bases). Trimming took 5 bases from V and 2 from J, leaving 12 bases between them. Germline-derived CDR1 and CDR2 are GTSNPN and SVGIG (reference sequence). This CDR3 has 13 amino acids. The CDR3 protein is CAWEGDRNYGYTF. The CDR3 DNA reads TGTGCCTGGGAGGGGGACCGCAACTATGGCTACACCTTC.

The CDR3 sequence is CASSLQRGGLAQYF. The CDR3 region has the DNA TGTGCCAGCAGCTTGCAGCGGGGGGGCCTAGCTCAGTACTTC. V is TRBV5-8 and J is TRBJ2-5, with 10 bases that match TRBD2. J gave up 11 bases and V 1 base, and 8 bases lay outside the gene matches. Germline loops: CDR1 SGHTS, CDR2 YDEGEE. The CDR3 totals 14 residues.

V gene TRBV3-1 (or the pseudogene TRBV3-2) combines with J gene TRBJ2-4; tentative D call: TRBD1 (5 bases). The CDR3 is made up of 13 amino acids. Germline CDR1 reads LGHDT; CDR2 reads YNNKEL (reference sequence). The V and J ends lost 1 base and 7 bases respectively, with 8 bases between them. The CDR3 reads CASSQAGMNIQYF. In nucleotides, the CDR3 is TGTGCCAGCAGCCAAGCAGGGATGAACATTCAGTACTTC.

V is TRBV7-9 and J is TRBJ1-1; D uncertain. The CDR3 totals 16 residues. From germline, CDR1 is SEHNR and CDR2 FQNEAQ (reference sequence). V was pared by 5 bases and J by 0 bases, with 16 bases between. CDR3 sequence (DNA): TGTGCCAGCAGCCCCCCGGGAGGAACCATGAACACTGAAGCTTTCTTT. Translating gives CASSPPGGTMNTEAFF.

V is TRBV11-2 and J is TRBJ2-3; TRBD2 matches 7 bases. This CDR3 comprises 13 residues. Germline lookup yields CDR1 SGHAT and CDR2 FQNNGV. V gave up 5 bases and J gave up 4 bases; unmatched junction bases: 3. Written as DNA, the CDR3 is TGTGCCAGCAGCCTAGGACTAGCAGATACGCAGTATTTT. It is translated as CASSLGLADTQYF.

The chain couples TRBV10-3 to TRBJ2-7; TRBD1 matches at 7 bases. CDR1 is ENHRY, CDR2 SYGVKD, per germline. The CDR3 covers 17 residues. V lost 0 bases and J lost 0; bases outside the gene matches: 8. The CDR3 region has the DNA TGTGCCATCAGTGAGTCGTACCCCGGGACAGCCTCCTACGAGCAGTACTTC. This gives the protein CAISESYPGTASYEQYF.